These T cell receptor beta chains were read from a single sample in a study of cytomegalovirus exposure and HLA in healthy donors. The protocol was immunoSEQ multiplex PCR, while the TCRdb copy is restricted to in-frame clones and leaves out a portion. The sample holds over 85,000 clones; approximately 87% are singletons and the top ten take roughly 2.6%. Sequenced: PBMCs. These receptors all stem from a man aged 40-49 years in good health and CMV-seronegative. CDR3s include the opening cysteine and the closing phenylalanine or tryptophan. A D gene is named only where the DNA matches it firmly. Some rows have no size entry. The others give once, few or many, or a class for an expanded clone.

clone size | J gene | V gene | D gene | CDR3 DNA | CDR3 protein
. | TRBJ1-2 | TRBV5-4 | TRBD1 | TGTGCCAGCAGCCCAGGACAGGGCGTAGGCTACACCTTC | CASSPGQGVGYTF
. | TRBJ2-7 | TRBV5-1 | TRBD2 | TGCGCCAGCAGCTTGGAGGCTAGCGGGGTGCCCTACGAGCAGTACTTC | CASSLEASGVPYEQYF
. | TRBJ2-7 | TRBV15 | . | TGTGCCACCAGCTCCAACGTAGGGGCAGACTACGAGCAGTACTTC | CATSSNVGADYEQYF
. | TRBJ1-2 | TRBV7-3 | . | TGTGCCAGCAGTTCGGCCGGGACACCCAACTATGGCTACACCTTC | CASSSAGTPNYGYTF
once | TRBJ2-2 | TRBV7-3 | TRBD2 | TGTGCCAGCACCCAGGAGGGTGCGGGAGCGAACACCGGGGAGCTGTTTTTT | CASTQEGAGANTGELFF
. | TRBJ2-3 | TRBV9 | . | TGTGCCAGCAGCGTACGGACATCCCCAGATACGCAGTATTTT | CASSVRTSPDTQYF
. | TRBJ2-3 | TRBV7-2 | TRBD1 | TGTGCCAGCAGTTCCCAACAGGGGGCTGGCACAGATACGCAGTATTTT | CASSSQQGAGTDTQYF
few | TRBJ2-1 | TRBV5-6 | . | TGTGCCAGCAGCTTGGAACGGGGGGCCCTCAATGAGCAGTTCTTC | CASSLERGALNEQFF
few | TRBJ2-2 | TRBV5-4 | . | TGTGCCAGCGGCACTAAAAACACCGGGGAGCTGTTTTTT | CASGTKNTGELFF
. | TRBJ2-3 | TRBV4-1 | . | TGCGCCAGCAGCCTCGGGGTCGAGGATACGCAGTATTTT | CASSLGVEDTQYF
. | TRBJ2-3 | TRBV5-1 | TRBD1 | TGCGCCAGCAGCTGGACAGGGGCGGACGATACGCAGTATTTT | CASSWTGADDTQYF
. | TRBJ2-5 | TRBV21-1 | . | TGTGCCAGCCCCCAAGGAGGAGGGGAGGGAGAGACCCAGTACTTC | CASPQGGGEGETQYF
. | TRBJ2-1 | TRBV9 | . | TGTGCCAGCAGCCCCGGCCAGGCAGGGGTCCACAATGAGCAGTTCTTC | CASSPGQAGVHNEQFF
. | TRBJ2-1 | TRBV18 | . | TGTGCCAGCACCTCAGGCTCCTACAATGAGCAGTTCTTC | CASTSGSYNEQFF
. | TRBJ2-1 | TRBV2 | . | TGTGCCAGCAGTGACACAGTATCTGGTTACAATGAGCAGTTCTTC | CASSDTVSGYNEQFF
. | TRBJ2-2 | TRBV5-1 | TRBD1 | TGCGCCAGCAGACCTAAGGATTTGGACAGGGGAAACACCGGGGAGCTGTTTTTT | CASRPKDLDRGNTGELFF
. | TRBJ1-2 | TRBV5-4 | TRBD1 | TGTGCCAGCAGCTCGATAGGACAGGGCCGGGGCTACACCTTC | CASSSIGQGRGYTF
. | TRBJ1-5 | TRBV5-1 | . | TGCGCCAGCAGCTTGGACAGGGACAATCAGCCCCAGCATTTT | CASSLDRDNQPQHF
. | TRBJ2-5 | TRBV5-1 | TRBD1 | TGCGCCAGCAGCCTGGGACAGCTTCAAGAGACCCAGTACTTC | CASSLGQLQETQYF
. | TRBJ1-6 | TRBV27 | . | TGTGCCAGCAGTGGTAGTAGGGGGGGCAGGGCCTGGTCACCCCTCCACTTT | CASSGSRGGRAWSPLHF
. | TRBJ2-3 | TRBV7-9 | TRBD2 | TGTGCCAGCAGCCCCAGCGGGGGTGATACGCAGTATTTT | CASSPSGGDTQYF
. | TRBJ2-7 | TRBV2 | TRBD1 | TGTGCCAGCCAACAGACCGGGACAGTAGACTACGAGCAGTACTTC | CASQQTGTVDYEQYF
. | TRBJ1-1 | TRBV5-1 | TRBD1 | TGCGCCAGCAGCCTGGGGTTTGGACAGGGGTCGACTGAAGCTTTCTTT | CASSLGFGQGSTEAFF
once | TRBJ1-5 | TRBV7-2 | . | TGTGCCAGCAGCTTAGGAGGATCCGTCCCGCCCCAGCATTTT | CASSLGGSVPPQHF
. | TRBJ2-2 | TRBV9 | TRBD2 | TGTGCCAGCAGCGTACCCCGACAGCGGGAGAACACCGGGGAGCTGTTTTTT | CASSVPRQRENTGELFF
. | TRBJ1-2 | TRBV6-6 | . | TGTGCCAGCAGTTACCTCGGGAACTATGGCTACACCTTC | CASSYLGNYGYTF
. | TRBJ2-5 | TRBV7-9 | TRBD2 | TGTGCCAGCAGCCCCAGGCCAGCGGGGGCCACGGAGACCCAGTACTTC | CASSPRPAGATETQYF
. | TRBJ2-3 | TRBV18 | . | TGTGCCAGCTCACCAAGCAGGGGCACAGATACGCAGTATTTT | CASSPSRGTDTQYF
. | TRBJ1-1 | TRBV19 | . | TGTGCCAGTAGTATTGATTTTACCCGCGCTGAAGCTTTCTTT | CASSIDFTRAEAFF
. | TRBJ2-2 | TRBV7-3 | TRBD2 | TGTGCCAGCAGTCCGGGACTAACATACACCGGGGAGCTGTTTTTT | CASSPGLTYTGELFF
. | TRBJ1-1 | TRBV29-1 | . | TGCAGCGGGGGGACTGAGGATACTGAAGCTTTCTTT | CSGGTEDTEAFF
. | TRBJ2-7 | TRBV2 | TRBD2 | TGTGCCAGCAGTGAATTTTTAGCGGGAAGCTCCTACGAGCAGTACTTC | CASSEFLAGSSYEQYF
. | TRBJ2-7 | TRBV2 | TRBD1 | TGTGCCAGCACTGGGGGACAGGGGCCCTACGAGCAGTACTTC | CASTGGQGPYEQYF
. | TRBJ2-7 | TRBV6-5 | . | TGTGCCAGCAGTTACTTGGACAGCACCTACGAGCAGTACTTC | CASSYLDSTYEQYF
. | TRBJ1-1 | TRBV7-6 | . | TGTGCCAGCAGCCCGAGGGGGTTCAGGGCTTTCTTT | CASSPRGFRAFF
. | TRBJ1-5 | TRBV2 | . | TGTGCCAGCAGTGATCCGGACAGTTATAGCAATCAGCCCCAGCATTTT | CASSDPDSYSNQPQHF
. | TRBJ1-5 | TRBV2 | . | TGTGCCAGCAGTGAAGCAGGGGTTGGAAATCAGCCCCAGCATTTT | CASSEAGVGNQPQHF
. | TRBJ2-7 | TRBV19 | . | TGTGCCAGTAGTACTCAGGGGGGTCGGTCCTACGAGCAGTACTTC | CASSTQGGRSYEQYF
few | TRBJ1-2 | TRBV6-1 | . | TGTGCCAGCAGTGAAGGGCAGGTCTATGGCTACACCTTC | CASSEGQVYGYTF
. | TRBJ2-7 | TRBV5-1 | . | TGCGCCAGCAGCTTGCCGAGCTACGAGCAGTACTTC | CASSLPSYEQYF
. | TRBJ1-2 | TRBV7-9 | TRBD1 | TGTGCCAGCAGCATCGGACAGGGGGCGATCCATGGCTACACCTTC | CASSIGQGAIHGYTF
. | TRBJ1-1 | TRBV19 | . | TGTGCCAGTAGTATAGGGCTCCACAACACTGAAGCTTTCTTT | CASSIGLHNTEAFF
. | TRBJ1-6 | TRBV11-2 | TRBD1 | TGTGCCAGCAGCCCCCCCGGTAGGGGGCCCCCCCACTTT | CASSPPGRGPPHF
. | TRBJ2-2 | TRBV10-3 | TRBD2 | TGTGCCATCAAAGCGGGGGAAGGGGGGCTGTTTTTT | CAIKAGEGGLFF
. | TRBJ2-1 | TRBV25-1 | TRBD2 | TGTGCCAGCAGGGGGGCGGGGGGGTTCGATGAGCAGTTCTTC | CASRGAGGFDEQFF
. | TRBJ1-2 | TRBV5-1 | TRBD1 | TGCGCCAGCAGCTGGAACCCCGGACAGGTAGACAACTATGGCTACACCTTC | CASSWNPGQVDNYGYTF
. | TRBJ1-3 | TRBV7-9 | . | TGTGCCAGCAGCTTAGTTGTACAGAGCTTCTCTGGAAACACCATATATTTT | CASSLVVQSFSGNTIYF
. | TRBJ2-3 | TRBV7-3 | TRBD2 | TGTGCCAGCAGCCCCCGCCTCCTAGCGGTCACAGATACGCAGTATTTT | CASSPRLLAVTDTQYF
. | TRBJ2-3 | TRBV7-8 | TRBD2 | TGTGCCAGCAGCTTACGGCACCCTGGCGGGGGGGCAGATACGCAGTATTTT | CASSLRHPGGGADTQYF
. | TRBJ2-2 | TRBV5-1 | . | TGCGCCAGCAGCCCGGGACTCCCGAACACCGGGGAGCTGTTTTTT | CASSPGLPNTGELFF
. | TRBJ2-3 | TRBV25-1 | . | TGTGCCAGCAGCGCAGGGGGCACAGATACGCAGTATTTT | CASSAGGTDTQYF
once | TRBJ2-7 | TRBV18 | . | TGTGCCAGCTCACCAGCCACACGGAGGATCCGGGAGCAGTACTTC | CASSPATRRIREQYF
. | TRBJ2-3 | TRBV2 | TRBD2 | TGTGCCAGCAGTGATTGGCGGGGGGGCACAGATACGCAGTATTTT | CASSDWRGGTDTQYF
once | TRBJ2-7 | TRBV5-1 | TRBD2 | TGCGTCAGCAGCTTGGATTATCCCGGGGGGGCCCGTGGCGAGCAGTACTTC | CVSSLDYPGGARGEQYF
. | TRBJ1-1 | TRBV5-4 | . | TGTGCCAGCAGCCCCGCCGGGGGGGCCATGAACACTGAAGCTTTCTTT | CASSPAGGAMNTEAFF
once | TRBJ2-3 | TRBV7-8 | . | TGTGCCAGCAGCCCACTTCGCGGGGTTGCGGATACGCAGTATTTT | CASSPLRGVADTQYF
. | TRBJ1-2 | TRBV7-2 | . | TGTGCCAGCAGCTTTTATTTAACGACTGGTGGCTACACCTTC | CASSFYLTTGGYTF
. | TRBJ2-3 | TRBV5-1 | . | TGCGCCAGCAGCTTTGTTCAGGGAACAACAGATACGCAGTATTTT | CASSFVQGTTDTQYF
. | TRBJ1-5 | TRBV5-6 | . | TGTGCCAGCAGCTTCGGGGGGCAGGGCAATCAGCCCCAGCATTTT | CASSFGGQGNQPQHF